Shown below are 25 T cell receptor beta chains from a single sample sequenced in a study of blood T cell repertoires in COVID-19 (dated by TCRdb to between 2020 and 2021). The library came from the immunoSEQ multiplex PCR assay. In its TCRdb copy, this immuneACCESS table keeps in-frame sequences only and misses some clones. Where compared with another copy, unresolved V genes explain less than half of these, and the others have no known cause. Here the sample has about 170,000 clones; 83% occur a single time. Of the sample, roughly a fifth is held by the ten largest clones. The source material was peripheral blood. Receptor source: a woman in her seventies who had recovered from COVID-19.

CDR3 sequence (DNA): TGTGCCAGCAGTGGCGACACCGGGGAGCTGTTTTTT. It specifies CASSGDTGELFF. V is TRBV2 and J is TRBJ2-2; no clear D. Germline-derived CDR1 and CDR2 are SNHLY and FYNNEI. The V end was cut by 4 bases, the J end by 3 bases, with 3 bases between. The CDR3 extends over 12 amino acids.

The rearrangement joins TRBV28 to TRBJ1-1; 9 nucleotides agree with TRBD1. CDR3 length: 16 amino acids. J lost 0 bases, V lost 4 bases, and 6 bases had no gene match. Germline values: CDR1 MDHEN, CDR2 SYDVKM. Here the CDR3 reads CASSYPGTGLNTEAFF. DNA for the CDR3: TGTGCCAGCAGTTATCCCGGGACAGGGTTGAACACTGAAGCTTTCTTT. Together with reference TRBV28 and TRBJ1-1, the CDR3 gives the full variable domain: DVKVTQSSRYLVKRTGEKVFLECVQDMDHENMFWYRQDPGLGLRLIYFSYDVKMKEKGDIPEGYSVSREKKERFSLILESASTNQTSMYLCASSYPGTGLNTEAFFGQGTRLTVV.

The CDR3: CASSQVPGVGSPLHF. As DNA, the CDR3 is TGCGCCAGCAGCCAAGTCCCGGGGGTCGGGTCACCCCTCCACTTT. The rearrangement joins TRBV4-3 to TRBJ1-6; TRBD1 is a possible D gene (5 bases). The CDR3 contains 15 residues. Germline V gene lookup returns CDR1 LGHNA and CDR2 YSLEER. The V end lost 1 base, the J end lost 10 bases, and 14 bases lay between the germline ends.

This clone was counted between two and nine times. The chain combines TRBV9 with TRBJ2-1, with 13 bases matching TRBD2. Unmatched junction bases numbered 0, after V lost 0 bases and J lost 3 bases. CDR3 length: 16 residues. Germline V gives CDR1 SGDLS, CDR2 YYNGEE. The CDR3 here is CASSVGTSGGYNEQFF. The CDR3 DNA is TGTGCCAGCAGCGTAGGGACTAGCGGGGGCTACAATGAGCAGTTCTTC.

This chain uses TRBV7-2 with TRBJ2-3; possible D gene TRBD2, 5 bases. The CDR3 has 14 amino acids. The V gene lost 2 bases and the J gene lost 4 bases, with 10 bases spanning the gap. Germline CDR1 reads SGHTA; CDR2 reads FQGNSA. CDR3 loop: CASSLFGVPDTQYF. CDR3 nucleotides: TGTGCCAGCAGCTTATTCGGGGTGCCAGATACGCAGTATTTT.

The genes are TRBV27 and TRBJ1-2; TRBD1 is a possible D gene (5 bases). V dropped 6 bases and J dropped 3 bases, with 11 bases sitting between them. CDR3 length: 13 amino acids. The V gene's germline CDR1 is MNHEY and CDR2 SMNVEV (reference sequence). CDR3 loop: CASRPRGHYGYTF. DNA for the CDR3: TGTGCCAGCAGACCAAGGGGTCACTATGGCTACACCTTC.

The chain uses TRBV6-1 and TRBJ1-5; 11 bases line up with TRBD1. CDR1 is MNHNS and CDR2 is SASEGT in the germline V gene. V was clipped by 4 bases and J by 6 bases; unmatched bases: 8. This CDR3 region has 16 residues. CDR3 sequence reads: CASSGSDRGLGQPQHF. The CDR3 nucleotides are TGTGCCAGCAGTGGATCGGACAGGGGGCTAGGTCAGCCCCAGCATTTT.

The V call is TRBV5-8, the J call TRBJ1-5; D not certain. CDR1 is SGHTS and CDR2 is YDEGEE in the germline V gene. This CDR3 is built from 16 residues. The V end lost 4 bases, the J end lost 4 bases, and 18 bases lay between the germline ends. The DNA of the CDR3 is TGTGCCAGCAGCGCGGGGTGGAGCCTCTCGAATCAGCCCCAGCATTTT. This sequence encodes CASSAGWSLSNQPQHF.

The chain joins TRBV2 to TRBJ2-6, with TRBD1 as a possible D gene (5 bases). V lost 4 bases and J lost 4, with 14 bases in between. Germline lookup yields CDR1 SNHLY and CDR2 FYNNEI. This CDR3 comprises 16 residues. The CDR3 region has the DNA TGTGCCAGCAGTGGAGGCAGGGCGTTAGGGGCCAACGTCCTGACTTTC. Translated: CASSGGRALGANVLTF.

The gene calls are TRBV6-6 and TRBJ2-1; TRBD2 aligns across 9 bases. CDR1 is MNHNY and CDR2 is SVGAGI in the germline V gene (reference sequence). With V trimmed by 4 bases and J by 5 bases, 9 bases remained unmatched. This CDR3 region has 16 residues. The CDR3 nucleotides read TGTGCCAGCAGTTCTCAAGCGGGAGGACCAGACAATGAGCAGTTCTTC. Its protein is CASSSQAGGPDNEQFF.

This sequence joins TRBV6-1 and TRBJ1-4; 7 nucleotides align to TRBD1. V lost 2 bases and J lost 3; bases outside the gene matches: 3. This CDR3 has 15 residues. Germline V gene lookup returns CDR1 MNHNS and CDR2 SASEGT. CDR3 DNA: TGTGCCAGCAGTGAAAGGGACAGACCTAATGAAAAACTGTTTTTT. This gives the protein CASSERDRPNEKLFF.

The chain combines TRBV5-4 with TRBJ2-3; 12 bases line up with TRBD2. Germline V gives CDR1 SGHNT, CDR2 YYREEE (reference sequence). Trimming at V came to 4 bases and at J to 0 bases, leaving 3 bases not matched to a gene. This CDR3 region has 16 residues. CDR3 sequence: CASSGGTSGSTDTQYF. CDR3 DNA: TGTGCCAGCAGCGGGGGGACTAGCGGGAGCACAGATACGCAGTATTTT.

This chain uses TRBV6-1 with TRBJ1-2, with D tentatively TRBD1 (5 bases). Germline values: CDR1 MNHNS, CDR2 SASEGT. The CDR3 consists of 16 residues. With 2 bases removed from V and 4 bases from J, the gap between germline ends came to 17 bases. The CDR3 nucleotides read TGTGCCAGCAGTGAAACAGGCCTTGGGGCCATCTATGGCTACACCTTC. Protein product: CASSETGLGAIYGYTF.

Remarks on this clone: Other DNA sequences in this specimen translate into the identical CDR3. The chain links TRBV7-8 to TRBJ2-7; a possible D gene is TRBD1 (5 bases). The CDR3 has 14 residues. Trimming shortened V by 0 bases and J by 2 bases, and 8 bases separated the two germline ends. Germline CDR1 and CDR2: SGHVS and FQNEAQ. The CDR3 DNA is TGTGCCAGCAGCTTAGCGGGGCCTACCTACGAGCAGTACTTC. It yields the protein CASSLAGPTYEQYF.

The chain is built from TRBV5-1 and TRBJ1-1, with 8 nucleotides matching TRBD1. Per the germline V gene, CDR1 is SGHRS and CDR2 is YFSETQ. Trimming took 4 bases from V and 5 from J; bases not matched to a gene: 7. This CDR3 has 14 amino acids. The CDR3 DNA reads TGCGCCAGCAGCCCCGGGACAGGAGGGACTGAAGCTTTCTTT. As protein: CASSPGTGGTEAFF.

This clone was seen a few times. The chain recombines TRBV16 with TRBJ2-2; 7 nucleotides line up with TRBD1. There are 14 residues in the CDR3. The trim removed 4 bases at V and 4 bases at J, leaving 3 bases unmatched. The V gene's germline CDR1 is KGHSY and CDR2 FQNENV. CDR3 sequence reads: CASSLDRPTGELFF. CDR3 DNA sequence: TGTGCCAGCAGCCTGGACAGGCCCACCGGGGAGCTGTTTTTT.

The chain recombines TRBV9 with TRBJ2-3; TRBD2 matches at 11 bases. J lost 2 bases, V lost 3 bases, and 17 bases had no gene match. CDR1 is SGDLS and CDR2 is YYNGEE in the germline V gene. The length of the CDR3 is 20 residues. CDR3 protein: CASSANLPSGGRSHTDTQYF. The CDR3 DNA reads as TGTGCCAGCAGCGCCAACCTCCCTAGCGGGGGGCGAAGCCACACAGATACGCAGTATTTT.

This chain connects TRBV2 to TRBJ2-3; 14 bases agree with TRBD2. The CDR3 covers 14 residues. V was pared by 6 bases and J by 8 bases, with 4 bases of the junction left unmatched. The V gene's germline CDR1 is SNHLY and CDR2 FYNNEI. The CDR3: CASRGLAGAGTQYF. DNA for the CDR3: TGTGCCAGCAGGGGACTAGCGGGAGCGGGTACGCAGTATTTT.

The chain has TRBV30 and TRBJ1-5; 12 bases fit TRBD1. The germline V gene encodes CDR1 GTSNPN and CDR2 SVGIG (reference sequence). This CDR3 comprises 14 residues. V was pared by 2 bases and J by 8 bases, with 4 bases of the junction left unmatched. The CDR3 sequence is CAWSSGTGGKPQHF. The DNA for the CDR3 is TGTGCCTGGAGTTCCGGGACAGGGGGCAAGCCCCAGCATTTT.

The chain carries TRBV5-1 and TRBJ2-3, with D tentatively TRBD1 (6 bases). The germline CDR1 and CDR2 sequences are SGHRS and YFSETQ. V lost 4 bases, J lost 3 bases, and 9 bases lay in between. The CDR3 covers 13 residues. The CDR3 nucleotides are TGCGCCAGCAGCAGGGGGACAACAGATACGCAGTATTTT. Residues: CASSRGTTDTQYF.

DNA for the CDR3: TGTGCCAGCAGTCATCGGACTGGGATGGGGGGCTACACCTTC. It translates to CASSHRTGMGGYTF. The chain joins TRBV6-5 to TRBJ1-2; D is ambiguous. From germline, CDR1 is MNHEY and CDR2 SVGAGI. V was clipped by 5 bases and J by 8 bases, with 18 bases between them. CDR3 length: 14 amino acids.

This clone was recorded only once. The chain recombines TRBV24-1 with TRBJ2-3; 7 nucleotides line up with TRBD1. CDR1 and CDR2 from the germline V gene are KGHDR and SFDVKD. This CDR3 has 11 amino acids. Trimming took 8 bases from V and 6 from J; bases not matched to a gene: 1. CDR3 amino acids: CATTRGDTQYF. CDR3 nucleotide sequence: TGTGCCACCACCAGGGGGGATACGCAGTATTTT.

The chain carries TRBV10-3 and TRBJ2-7; 7 bases fit TRBD1. The CDR3 is 15 residues long. In germline, CDR1 is ENHRY, CDR2 SYGVKD. Trimming took 10 bases from V and 2 from J; bases not matched to a gene: 14. The CDR3 sequence is CATQGVGRRAYEQYF. DNA of the CDR3: TGTGCCACCCAGGGGGTAGGGCGCCGCGCCTACGAGCAGTACTTC.

J is TRBJ2-7 and V is TRBV10-3; the match to TRBD1 covers 7 bases. Germline CDR1 is ENHRY and CDR2 is SYGVKD. V was pared by 5 bases and J by 4 bases, with 11 bases of the junction left unmatched. CDR3 length: 15 residues. The CDR3 DNA sequence: TGTGCCATCAGTCAACCGGGACAGCACTTATACGAGCAGTACTTC. Its protein is CAISQPGQHLYEQYF.

The chain links TRBV5-1 to TRBJ2-5; 9 nucleotides agree with TRBD2. The CDR3 length is 15 residues. V lost 5 bases and J lost 5; bases outside the gene matches: 10. Germline V gene lookup returns CDR1 SGHRS and CDR2 YFSETQ. The CDR3 reads CASRTSGTPGETQYF. The CDR3 DNA reads TGCGCCAGCAGGACTAGCGGAACCCCTGGGGAGACCCAGTACTTC.